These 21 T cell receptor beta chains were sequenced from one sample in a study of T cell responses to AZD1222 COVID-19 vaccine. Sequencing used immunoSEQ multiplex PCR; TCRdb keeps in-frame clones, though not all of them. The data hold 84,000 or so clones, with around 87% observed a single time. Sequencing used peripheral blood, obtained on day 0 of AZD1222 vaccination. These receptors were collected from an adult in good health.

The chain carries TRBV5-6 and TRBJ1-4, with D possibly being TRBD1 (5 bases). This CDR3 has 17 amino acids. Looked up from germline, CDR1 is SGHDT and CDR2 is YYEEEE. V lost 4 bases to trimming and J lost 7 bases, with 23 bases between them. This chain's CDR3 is CASSASADRGVSEKLFF. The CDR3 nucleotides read TGTGCCAGCAGCGCCTCCGCTGACAGAGGCGTAAGTGAAAAACTGTTTTTT.

The CDR3 region is CASLGLTGNTIYF. CDR3 bases: TGTGCCAGCCTGGGGTTAACTGGAAACACCATATATTTT. J is TRBJ1-3 and V is TRBV28, with unresolved D. Germline CDR1 is MDHEN and CDR2 is SYDVKM. The V end was cut by 8 bases, the J end by 2 bases, with 10 bases between. The CDR3 consists of 13 residues.

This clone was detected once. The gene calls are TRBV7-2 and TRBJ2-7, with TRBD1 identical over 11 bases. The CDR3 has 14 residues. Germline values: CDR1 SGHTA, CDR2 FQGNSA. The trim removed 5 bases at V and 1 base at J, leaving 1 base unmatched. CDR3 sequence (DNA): TGTGCCAGCAGCCGGGACAGGGGGTCCTACGAGCAGTACTTC. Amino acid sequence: CASSRDRGSYEQYF.

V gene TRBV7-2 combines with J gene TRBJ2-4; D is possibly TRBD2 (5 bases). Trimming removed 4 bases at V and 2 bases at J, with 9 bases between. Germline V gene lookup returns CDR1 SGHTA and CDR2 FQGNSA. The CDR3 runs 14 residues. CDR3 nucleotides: TGTGCCAGCAGCTCCGGGAATTCCAAAAACATTCAGTACTTC. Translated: CASSSGNSKNIQYF.

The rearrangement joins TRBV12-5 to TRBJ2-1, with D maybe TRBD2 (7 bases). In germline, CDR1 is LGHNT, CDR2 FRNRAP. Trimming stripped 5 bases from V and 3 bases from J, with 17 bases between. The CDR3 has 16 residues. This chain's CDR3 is CASGPGLGGLYNEQFF. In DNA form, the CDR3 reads TGTGCTAGTGGTCCCGGACTAGGGGGACTCTACAATGAGCAGTTCTTC.

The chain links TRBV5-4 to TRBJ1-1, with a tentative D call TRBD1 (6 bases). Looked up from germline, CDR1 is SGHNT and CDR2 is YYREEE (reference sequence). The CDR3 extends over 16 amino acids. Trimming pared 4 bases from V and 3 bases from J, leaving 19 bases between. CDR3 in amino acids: CASSPGGGLGYTEAFF. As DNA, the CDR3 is TGTGCCAGCAGCCCTGGGGGGGGCTTGGGGTACACTGAAGCTTTCTTT. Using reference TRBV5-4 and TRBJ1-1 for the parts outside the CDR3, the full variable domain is ETGVTQSPTHLIKTRGQQVTLRCSSQSGHNTVSWYQQALGQGPQFIFQYYREEENGRGNFPPRFSGLQFPNYSSELNVNALELDDSALYLCASSPGGGLGYTEAFFGQGTRLTVV.

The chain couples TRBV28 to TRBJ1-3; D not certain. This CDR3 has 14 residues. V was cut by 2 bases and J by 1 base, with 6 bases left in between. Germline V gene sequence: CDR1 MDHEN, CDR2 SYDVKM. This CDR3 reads CASSLRGSGNTIYF. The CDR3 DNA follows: TGTGCCAGCAGTTTAAGAGGGTCTGGAAACACCATATATTTT. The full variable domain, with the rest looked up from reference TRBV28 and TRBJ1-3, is DVKVTQSSRYLVKRTGEKVFLECVQDMDHENMFWYRQDPGLGLRLIYFSYDVKMKEKGDIPEGYSVSREKKERFSLILESASTNQTSMYLCASSLRGSGNTIYFGEGSWLTVV.

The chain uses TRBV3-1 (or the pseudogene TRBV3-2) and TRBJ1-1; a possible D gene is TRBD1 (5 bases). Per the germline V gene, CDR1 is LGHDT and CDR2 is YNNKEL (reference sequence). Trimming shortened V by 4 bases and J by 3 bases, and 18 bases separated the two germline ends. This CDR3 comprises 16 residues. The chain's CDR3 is CASSPRQGRPYTEAFF. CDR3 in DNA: TGTGCCAGCAGCCCTCGGCAGGGCAGACCCTACACTGAAGCTTTCTTT.

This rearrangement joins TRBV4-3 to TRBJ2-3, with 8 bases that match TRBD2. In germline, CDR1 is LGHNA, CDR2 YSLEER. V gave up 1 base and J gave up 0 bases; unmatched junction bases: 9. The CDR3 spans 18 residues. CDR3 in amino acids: CASSQGIFSGISTDTQYF. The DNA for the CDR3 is TGCGCCAGCAGCCAAGGAATTTTTAGCGGGATCAGCACAGATACGCAGTATTTT.

The CDR3 is CASSLATAGDTQYF. CDR3 in DNA: TGTGCCAGCAGCCTGGCCACTGCCGGGGATACGCAGTATTTT. The chain couples TRBV7-9 to TRBJ2-3; D is ambiguous. Germline CDR1 SEHNR, CDR2 FQNEAQ (reference sequence). V lost 5 bases and J 6 bases, leaving 15 bases between the germline ends. CDR3 length: 14 residues.

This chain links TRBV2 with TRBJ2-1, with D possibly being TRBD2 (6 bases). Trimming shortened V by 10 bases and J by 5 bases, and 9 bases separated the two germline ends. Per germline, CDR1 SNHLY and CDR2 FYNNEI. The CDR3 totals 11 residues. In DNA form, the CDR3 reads TGTGCCACAGCGGGCCACAATGAGCAGTTCTTC. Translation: CATAGHNEQFF.

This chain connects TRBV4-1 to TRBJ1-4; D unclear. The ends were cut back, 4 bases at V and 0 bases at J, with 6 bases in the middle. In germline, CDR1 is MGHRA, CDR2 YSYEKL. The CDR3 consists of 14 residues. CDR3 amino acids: CASSRLTTNEKLFF. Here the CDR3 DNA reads TGCGCCAGCAGCCGCCTTACAACTAATGAAAAACTGTTTTTT.

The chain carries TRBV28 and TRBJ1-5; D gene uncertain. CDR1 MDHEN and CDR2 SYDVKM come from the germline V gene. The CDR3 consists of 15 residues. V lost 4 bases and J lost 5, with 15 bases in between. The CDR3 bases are TGTGCCAGCAGTTCTCCCCGAGGGTTCGATCAGCCCCAGCATTTT. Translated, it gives CASSSPRGFDQPQHF.

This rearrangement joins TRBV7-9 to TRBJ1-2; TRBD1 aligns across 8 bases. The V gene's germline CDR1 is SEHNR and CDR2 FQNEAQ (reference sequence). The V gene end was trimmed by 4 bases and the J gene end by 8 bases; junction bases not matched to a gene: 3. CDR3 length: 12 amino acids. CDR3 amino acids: CASSSGGKGYTF. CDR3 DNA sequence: TGTGCCAGCAGCTCAGGGGGCAAAGGCTACACCTTC.

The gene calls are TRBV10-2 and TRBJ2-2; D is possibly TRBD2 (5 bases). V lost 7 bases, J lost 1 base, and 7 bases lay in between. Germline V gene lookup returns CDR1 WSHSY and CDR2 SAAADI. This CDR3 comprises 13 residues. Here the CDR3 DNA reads TGCGCCAGCACCGGGGTGAACACCGGGGAGCTGTTTTTT. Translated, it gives CASTGVNTGELFF.

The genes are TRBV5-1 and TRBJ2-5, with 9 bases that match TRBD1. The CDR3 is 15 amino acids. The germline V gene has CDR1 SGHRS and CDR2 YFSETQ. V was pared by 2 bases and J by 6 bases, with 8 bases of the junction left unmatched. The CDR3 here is CASSFRTGVTQTQYF. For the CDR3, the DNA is TGCGCCAGCAGCTTCAGGACAGGGGTTACACAGACCCAGTACTTC.

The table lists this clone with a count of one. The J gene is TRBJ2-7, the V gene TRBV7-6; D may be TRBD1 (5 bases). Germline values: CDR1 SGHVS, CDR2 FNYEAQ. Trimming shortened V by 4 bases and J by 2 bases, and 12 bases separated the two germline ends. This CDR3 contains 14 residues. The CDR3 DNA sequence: TGTGCCAGCAGCTCCGGACAACCCCCCTACGAGCAGTACTTC. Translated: CASSSGQPPYEQYF.

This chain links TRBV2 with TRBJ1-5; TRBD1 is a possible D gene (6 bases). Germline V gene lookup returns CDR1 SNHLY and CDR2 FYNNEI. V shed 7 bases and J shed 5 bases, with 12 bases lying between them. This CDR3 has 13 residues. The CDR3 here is CASNRAEDQPQHF. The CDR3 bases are TGTGCCAGCAACAGGGCAGAGGATCAGCCCCAGCATTTT. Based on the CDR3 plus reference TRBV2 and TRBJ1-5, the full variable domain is EPEVTQTPSHQVTQMGQEVILRCVPISNHLYFYWYRQILGQKVEFLVSFYNNEISEKSEIFDDQFSVERPDGSNFTLKIRSTKLEDSAMYFCASNRAEDQPQHFGDGTRLSIL.

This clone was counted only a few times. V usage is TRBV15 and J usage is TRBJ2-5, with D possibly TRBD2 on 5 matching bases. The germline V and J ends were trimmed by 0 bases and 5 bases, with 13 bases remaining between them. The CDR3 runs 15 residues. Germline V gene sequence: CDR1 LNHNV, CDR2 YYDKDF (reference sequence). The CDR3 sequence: CATSRDNGRGETQYF. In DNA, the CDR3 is TGTGCCACCAGCAGAGACAACGGGCGCGGGGAGACCCAGTACTTC.

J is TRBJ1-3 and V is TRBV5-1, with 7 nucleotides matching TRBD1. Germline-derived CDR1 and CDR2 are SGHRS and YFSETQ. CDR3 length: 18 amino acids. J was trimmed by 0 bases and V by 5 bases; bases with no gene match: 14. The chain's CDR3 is CASRSVPGQTFSGNTIYF. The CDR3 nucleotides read TGCGCCAGCAGGAGCGTGCCGGGACAGACCTTCTCTGGAAACACCATATATTTT.

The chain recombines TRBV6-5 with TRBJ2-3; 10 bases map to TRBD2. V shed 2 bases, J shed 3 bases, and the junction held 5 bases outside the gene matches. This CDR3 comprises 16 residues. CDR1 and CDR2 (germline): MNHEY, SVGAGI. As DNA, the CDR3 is TGTGCCAGCAGTTACCGACGGACTAGCGGTACAGATACGCAGTATTTT. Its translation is CASSYRRTSGTDTQYF.